One and the same sample provided the 22 T cell receptor beta chains below, sequenced in a study of radiation and T cells in renal cell carcinoma. Libraries were prepared by immunoSEQ multiplex PCR; TCRdb keeps only in-frame clonotypes and omits some of them. Of tens of thousands of clones listed, 60% to 85% were seen once; the top ten hold 6% to 9.5%. The time point here: baseline pretreatment blood. As for treatment: 15 Gy SBRT to primary tumor, nephrectomy 4 weeks later. Sequenced material: blood, taken from a patient whose treatment included radiotherapy and nephrectomy. These receptors all stem from a man in his sixties with renal cell carcinoma.

The V and J genes are TRBV6-6 and TRBJ1-3; D remains unclear. The CDR3 has 16 residues. Looked up from germline, CDR1 is MNHNY and CDR2 is SVGAGI (reference sequence). V gave up 0 bases and J gave up 0 bases, with 9 bases separating them. The CDR3 sequence: CASSYSRDTSGNTIYF. The CDR3 DNA is TGTGCCAGCAGTTACTCTCGGGATACCTCTGGAAACACCATATATTTT.

The chain joins TRBV6-1 to TRBJ2-1, with D tentatively TRBD1 (5 bases). This CDR3 contains 14 residues. V was shortened by 2 bases and J by 0 bases, with 5 bases between the two germline ends. The V gene's germline CDR1 is MNHNS and CDR2 SASEGT. The CDR3 loop is CASSEQGSYNEQFF. DNA for the CDR3: TGTGCCAGCAGTGAACAGGGCTCCTACAATGAGCAGTTCTTC.

This sequence joins TRBV5-6 and TRBJ2-7; D not resolved. The CDR3 has 11 residues. Germline loops: CDR1 SGHDT, CDR2 YYEEEE. V shed 2 bases and J shed 7 bases, with 7 bases lying between them. The CDR3 region has the DNA TGTGCCAGCAGCTTTCTCTGGGAGCAGTACTTC. It yields the protein CASSFLWEQYF. The whole variable domain, remainder taken from reference TRBV5-6 and TRBJ2-7, is DAGVTQSPTHLIKTRGQQVTLRCSPKSGHDTVSWYQQALGQGPQFIFQYYEEEERQRGNFPDRFSGHQFPNYSSELNVNALLLGDSALYLCASSFLWEQYFGPGTRLTVT.

The rearrangement links TRBV30 to TRBJ2-5; 7 bases line up with TRBD2. Trimming took 3 bases from V and 3 from J; bases not matched to a gene: 4. This CDR3 is 13 amino acids long. Germline loops: CDR1 GTSNPN, CDR2 SVGIG (reference sequence). Written as DNA, the CDR3 is TGTGCCTGGAGAGGGCGGGGGAAAGAGACCCAGTACTTC. Amino acids: CAWRGRGKETQYF.

The V call is TRBV6-1, the J call TRBJ1-1; no firm D call. Germline CDR1 and CDR2: MNHNS and SASEGT. The V and J ends lost 7 bases and 4 bases respectively, with 13 bases between them. The CDR3 covers 13 residues. CDR3 in amino acids: CASKRTEFTEAFF. CDR3 DNA: TGTGCCAGCAAGAGGACGGAGTTCACTGAAGCTTTCTTT.

This chain joins TRBV14 and TRBJ1-4; D is perhaps TRBD1 (6 bases). There are 17 residues in the CDR3. The V end lost 0 bases, the J end lost 7 bases, and 18 bases lay between the germline ends. CDR1 and CDR2 from the germline V gene are SGHDN and FVKESK. As DNA, the CDR3 is TGTGCCAGCAGCCAAGATTCTGGATGGGGGCTAAGTGAAAAACTGTTTTTT. This gives the protein CASSQDSGWGLSEKLFF.

V is TRBV30 and J is TRBJ2-7, with D possibly matching TRBD1 (6 bases). This CDR3 comprises 13 residues. V lost 2 bases and J lost 2, with 10 bases in between. Germline V CDR1 and CDR2: GTSNPN, SVGIG (reference sequence). The CDR3: CAWSSTGTYEQYF. CDR3 in DNA: TGTGCCTGGAGTTCAACAGGGACCTACGAGCAGTACTTC.

Written as DNA, the CDR3 is TGTGCCCTAGCGGGAGGGAACACAGATACGCAGTATTTT. Amino acids: CALAGGNTDTQYF. The chain employs TRBV6-1 and TRBJ2-3, with 12 bases aligning to TRBD2. This CDR3 is built from 13 residues. V gave up 11 bases and J gave up 2 bases; unmatched junction bases: 2. Germline V gene data show CDR1 as MNHNS and CDR2 as SASEGT.

The chain couples TRBV11-2 to TRBJ2-7; no firm D call. The V gene's germline CDR1 is SGHAT and CDR2 FQNNGV. Deletions cut 5 bases from V and 2 bases from J, with 13 bases between. The CDR3 has 14 amino acids. The CDR3 nucleotides are TGTGCCAGCAGCCCCCCCGAATTTCCCTACGAGCAGTACGTC. Residues: CASSPPEFPYEQYV.

This clone turned up a few times. The gene calls are TRBV7-8 and TRBJ2-5, with D maybe TRBD2 (5 bases). Germline CDR1 reads SGHVS; CDR2 reads FQNEAQ. The V and J ends lost 5 bases and 6 bases respectively, with 10 bases between them. The CDR3 is made up of 12 amino acids. The CDR3 nucleotides read TGTGCCAGCAGCCGAGGGTTACAGACCCAGTACTTC. This gives the protein CASSRGLQTQYF.

The chain links TRBV29-1 to TRBJ2-5, with TRBD2 as a possible D gene (5 bases). The V gene's germline CDR1 is SQVTM and CDR2 ANQGSEA. There are 12 residues in the CDR3. The V gene lost 1 base and the J gene lost 4 bases, with 7 bases spanning the gap. As DNA, the CDR3 is TGCAGCGTTGAAGCCGAGGGAGAGACCCAGTACTTC. Residues: CSVEAEGETQYF. Supplemented by reference TRBV29-1 and TRBJ2-5, the full variable domain reads SAVISQKPSRDICQRGTSLTIQCQVDSQVTMMFWYRQQPGQSLTLIATANQGSEATYESGFVIDKFPISRPNLTFSTLTVSNMSPEDSSIYLCSVEAEGETQYFGPGTRLLVL.

V and J are TRBV11-2 and TRBJ1-1, with D unresolved. Trimming left V 5 bases short and J 9 bases short, with 10 bases between. This CDR3 has 11 amino acids. CDR1 is SGHAT and CDR2 is FQNNGV in the germline V gene. The CDR3: CASSATLKAFF. The CDR3 bases are TGTGCCAGCAGCGCGACCCTCAAAGCTTTCTTT.

This clone was picked up a small number of times. This chain joins TRBV10-3 and TRBJ1-3; D is possibly TRBD1 (5 bases). Germline V gene lookup returns CDR1 ENHRY and CDR2 SYGVKD. CDR3 length: 14 amino acids. V was pared by 10 bases and J by 0 bases, with 13 bases between. Written as DNA, the CDR3 is TGTGCCACCATCTCAGGGAACTCTGGAAACACCATATATTTT. Encoded protein: CATISGNSGNTIYF.

The V gene is TRBV5-1, the J gene TRBJ2-7; D ambiguous. This CDR3 is built from 12 residues. V shed 2 bases and J shed 3 bases, with 6 bases lying between them. Germline CDR1 SGHRS, CDR2 YFSETQ. CDR3 region: CASSFTGYEQYF. The DNA for the CDR3 is TGCGCCAGCAGCTTTACTGGCTACGAGCAGTACTTC. The entire variable domain, with the rest obtained from reference TRBV5-1 and TRBJ2-7, is as follows: KAGVTQTPRYLIKTRGQQVTLSCSPISGHRSVSWYQQTPGQGLQFLFEYFSETQRNKGNFPGRFSGRQFSNSRSEMNVSTLELGDSALYLCASSFTGYEQYFGPGTRLTVT.

This chain uses TRBV6-7 with TRBJ1-5, with D uncertain. TRBV6-7 has ORF status, its function being uncertain. Trimming shortened V by 2 bases and J by 2 bases, and 7 bases separated the two germline ends. The length of the CDR3 is 14 residues. The CDR3 region is CASSYLDCNQPQHF. CDR3 nucleotides: TGTGCCAGCAGTTACCTGGACTGCAATCAGCCCCAGCATTTT.

This clone has just one count. The chain uses TRBV6-5 and TRBJ1-5; TRBD1 matches at 8 bases. Trimming removed 9 bases from V and 4 bases from J; junction bases left unmatched: 8. CDR3 length: 14 amino acids. The germline V gene has CDR1 MNHEY and CDR2 SVGAGI. Written as DNA, the CDR3 is TGTGCCAGTCGGCGGACAGGGCGTAATCAGCCCCAGCATTTT. As protein: CASRRTGRNQPQHF.

The chain couples TRBV10-3 to TRBJ2-7; no definite D call. Germline assignment: CDR1 ENHRY and CDR2 SYGVKD. The CDR3 spans 15 residues. V was pared by 3 bases and J by 0 bases, with 12 bases between. The CDR3 is CAISDFDSISYEQYF. DNA of the CDR3: TGTGCCATCAGTGATTTCGACTCTATCTCCTACGAGCAGTACTTC.

The rearrangement uses TRBV19 and TRBJ1-3; D remains unclear. This CDR3 spans 14 amino acids. The V end was cut by 2 bases, the J end by 0 bases, with 5 bases between. CDR1 and CDR2 (germline): LNHDA, SQIVND (reference sequence). The CDR3 is CASSIYTSGNTIYF. The CDR3 region has the DNA TGTGCCAGTAGTATATACACCTCTGGAAACACCATATATTTT.

In regard to this clone: A junction end diverges from the germline sequence, so it may reflect a read error. Different DNA sequences within this sample yield the same CDR3. The rearrangement links TRBV20-1 to TRBJ1-1; D is uncertain. This CDR3 is 9 amino acids long. Germline loops: CDR1 DFQATT, CDR2 SNEGSKA (reference sequence). CDR3 sequence reads: CSDGREAFF. In DNA, the CDR3 is TGCAGTGACGGCCGAGAAGCCTTCTTT.

This clone was seen more than once but under ten times. This chain joins TRBV25-1 and TRBJ2-1, with a weak D call TRBD2 (6 bases). Germline CDR1 is MGHDK and CDR2 is SYGVNS. Trimming left V 7 bases short and J 4 bases short, with 17 bases between. This CDR3 is 15 amino acids long. CDR3 protein: CASTKGTHLYNEQFF. Here the CDR3 DNA reads TGTGCCAGCACCAAGGGGACTCATCTATACAATGAGCAGTTCTTC.

The gene calls are TRBV6-1 and TRBJ1-6, with TRBD1 matching 10 bases. Germline values: CDR1 MNHNS, CDR2 SASEGT. The J segment lost 9 bases and the V segment lost 2 bases, leaving 4 bases of the junction unmatched. This CDR3 comprises 15 residues. The CDR3 region is CASSEFGTGVSPLHF. Written as DNA, the CDR3 is TGTGCCAGCAGTGAATTCGGGACAGGGGTTTCACCCCTCCACTTT.

The chain employs TRBV11-2 and TRBJ2-1; weak D call: TRBD2 (5 bases). The CDR3 contains 14 residues. V was shortened by 4 bases and J by 8 bases, with 15 bases between the two germline ends. Germline-derived CDR1 and CDR2 are SGHAT and FQNNGV. The CDR3 nucleotides are TGTGCCAGCAGCTCGCCACTAGTGGCGCATGAGCAGTTCTTC. Translation gives CASSSPLVAHEQFF.